This T cell receptor (beta chain) was recovered during a study of cytotoxic CD8 clonotypes in ibrutinib-treated CLL. Clones were sequenced by immunoSEQ multiplex PCR, and TCRdb holds only the in-frame ones, with some missing. Of about 250,000 clones listed, 70% were seen once; the top ten hold over 15%. With regard to this clone: Its cognate antigen is unknown.

Germline V gives CDR1 SGHRS, CDR2 YFSETQ. The CDR3 covers 13 residues. V was clipped by 4 bases and J by 5 bases, with 10 bases between them. Study results and limitations: Baseline levels were approached again at progression, after clonality had risen at ibrutinib response.

The sample here was PBMCs, taken after 24 months of ibrutinib treatment. The chain recombines TRBV5-1 with TRBJ2-1, with D perhaps TRBD2 (6 bases). The source is a human donor with chronic lymphocytic leukemia. CDR3 amino acids: CASSRGLNNEQFF. The CDR3 DNA reads TGCGCCAGCAGCCGGGGACTGAACAATGAGCAGTTCTTC.